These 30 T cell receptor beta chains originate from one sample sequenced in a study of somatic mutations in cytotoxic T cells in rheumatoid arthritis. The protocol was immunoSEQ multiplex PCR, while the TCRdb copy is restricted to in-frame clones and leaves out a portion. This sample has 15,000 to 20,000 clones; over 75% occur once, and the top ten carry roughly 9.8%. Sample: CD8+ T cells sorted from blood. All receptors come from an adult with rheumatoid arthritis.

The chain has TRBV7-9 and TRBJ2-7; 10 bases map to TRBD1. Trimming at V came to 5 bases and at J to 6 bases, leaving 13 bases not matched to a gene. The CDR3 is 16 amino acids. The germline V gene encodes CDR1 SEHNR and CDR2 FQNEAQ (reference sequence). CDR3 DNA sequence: TGTGCCAGCAGCGTCCCCGGGACAGGGGACCCCTCCGAGCAGTACTTC. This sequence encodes CASSVPGTGDPSEQYF. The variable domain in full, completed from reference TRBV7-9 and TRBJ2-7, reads DTGVSQNPRHKITKRGQNVTFRCDPISEHNRLYWYRQTLGQGPEFLTYFQNEAQLEKSRLLSDRFSAERPKGSFSTLEIQRTEQGDSAMYLCASSVPGTGDPSEQYFGPGTRLTVT.

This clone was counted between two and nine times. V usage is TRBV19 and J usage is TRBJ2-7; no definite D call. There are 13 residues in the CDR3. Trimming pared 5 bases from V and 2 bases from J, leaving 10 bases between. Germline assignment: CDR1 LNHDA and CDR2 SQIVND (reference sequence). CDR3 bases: TGTGCCAGTAGTTGGGCGTCCACCTACGAGCAGTACTTC. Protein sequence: CASSWASTYEQYF.

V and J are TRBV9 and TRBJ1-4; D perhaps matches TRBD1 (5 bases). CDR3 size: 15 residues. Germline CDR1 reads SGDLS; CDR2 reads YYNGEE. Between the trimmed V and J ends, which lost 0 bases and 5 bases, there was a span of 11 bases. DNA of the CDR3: TGTGCCAGCAGCGTAGGGGGGACGCCAAATGAAAAACTGTTTTTT. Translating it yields CASSVGGTPNEKLFF.

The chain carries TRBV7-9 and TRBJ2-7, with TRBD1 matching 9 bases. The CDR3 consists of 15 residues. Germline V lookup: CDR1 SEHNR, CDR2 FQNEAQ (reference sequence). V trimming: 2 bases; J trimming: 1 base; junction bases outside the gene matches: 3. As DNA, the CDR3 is TGTGCCAGCAGCTTACACAGGGGGCCATCCTACGAGCAGTACTTC. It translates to CASSLHRGPSYEQYF.

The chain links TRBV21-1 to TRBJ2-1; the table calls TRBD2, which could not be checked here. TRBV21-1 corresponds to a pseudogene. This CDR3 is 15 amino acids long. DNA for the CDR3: TGTGCCAGCAGCAACGGACTAGCGGGGGTCGGTGAGCAGTTCTTC. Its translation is CASSNGLAGVGEQFF.

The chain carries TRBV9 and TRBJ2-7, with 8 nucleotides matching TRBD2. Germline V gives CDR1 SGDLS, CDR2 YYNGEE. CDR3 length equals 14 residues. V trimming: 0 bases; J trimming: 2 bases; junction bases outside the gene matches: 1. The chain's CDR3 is CASSVGGGTYEQYF. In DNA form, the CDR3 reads TGTGCCAGCAGCGTAGGCGGGGGGACCTACGAGCAGTACTTC.

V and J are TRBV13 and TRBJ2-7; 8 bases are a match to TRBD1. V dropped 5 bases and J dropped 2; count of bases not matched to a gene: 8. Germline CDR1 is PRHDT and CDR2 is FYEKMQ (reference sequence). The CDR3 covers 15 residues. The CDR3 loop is CASSDRTGIAYEQYF. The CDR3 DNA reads TGTGCCAGCAGCGACAGGACAGGGATCGCCTACGAGCAGTACTTC.

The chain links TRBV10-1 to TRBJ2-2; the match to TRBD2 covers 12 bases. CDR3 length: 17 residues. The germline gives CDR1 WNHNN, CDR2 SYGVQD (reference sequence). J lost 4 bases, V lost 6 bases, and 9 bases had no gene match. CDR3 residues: CASSILAGGLGTGELFF. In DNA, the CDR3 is TGCGCCAGCAGCATCCTAGCGGGAGGGCTCGGCACCGGGGAGCTGTTTTTT.

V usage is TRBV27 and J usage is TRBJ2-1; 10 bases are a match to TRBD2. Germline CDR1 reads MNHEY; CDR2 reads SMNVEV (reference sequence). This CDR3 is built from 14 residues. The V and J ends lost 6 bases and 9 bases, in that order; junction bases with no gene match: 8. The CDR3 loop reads CASRSGGAYIEQFF. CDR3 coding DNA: TGTGCCAGCAGGAGCGGGGGGGCCTATATTGAGCAGTTCTTC.

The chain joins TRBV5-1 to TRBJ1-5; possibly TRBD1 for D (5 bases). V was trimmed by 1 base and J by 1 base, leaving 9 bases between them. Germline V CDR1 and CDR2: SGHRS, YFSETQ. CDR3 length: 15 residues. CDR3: CASSLTAGSNQPQHF. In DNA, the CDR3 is TGCGCCAGCAGCTTGACGGCAGGGAGCAATCAGCCCCAGCATTTT.

CDR3 protein: CASSPGGGGAYNEQFF. CDR3 DNA: TGTGCCAGCAGTCCAGGCGGAGGGGGAGCCTACAATGAGCAGTTCTTC. The chain couples TRBV2 to TRBJ2-1; D possibly matches TRBD1 or TRBD2 (6 bases each). CDR1 is SNHLY, CDR2 FYNNEI, per germline. Trimming left V 5 bases short and J 2 bases short, with 16 bases between. The CDR3 sequence is 16 residues long.

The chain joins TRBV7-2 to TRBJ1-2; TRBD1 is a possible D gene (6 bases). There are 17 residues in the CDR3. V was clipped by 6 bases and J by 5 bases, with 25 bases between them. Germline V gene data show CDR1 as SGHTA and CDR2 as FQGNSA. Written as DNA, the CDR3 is TGTGCCAGCAGTATGGGATTCGTCGGGGGCGCTGGGTATGGCTACACCTTC. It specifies CASSMGFVGGAGYGYTF.

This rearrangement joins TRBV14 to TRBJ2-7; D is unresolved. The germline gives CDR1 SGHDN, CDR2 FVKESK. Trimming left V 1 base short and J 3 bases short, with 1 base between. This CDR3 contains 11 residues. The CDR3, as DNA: TGTGCCAGCAGCCAAGGCTACGAGCAGTACTTC. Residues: CASSQGYEQYF.

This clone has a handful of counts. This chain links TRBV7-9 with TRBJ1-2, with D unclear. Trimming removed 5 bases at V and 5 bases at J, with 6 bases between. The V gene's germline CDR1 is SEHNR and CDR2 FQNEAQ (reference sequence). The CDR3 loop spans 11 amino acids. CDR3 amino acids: CASSREYGYTF. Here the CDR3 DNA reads TGTGCCAGCAGCCGCGAGTATGGCTACACCTTC.

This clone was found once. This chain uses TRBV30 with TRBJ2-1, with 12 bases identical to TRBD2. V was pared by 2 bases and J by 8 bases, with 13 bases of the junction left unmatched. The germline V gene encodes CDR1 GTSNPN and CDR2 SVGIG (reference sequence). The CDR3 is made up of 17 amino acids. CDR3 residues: CAWSYPSGTSGSDEQFF. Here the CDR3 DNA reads TGTGCCTGGAGTTACCCTTCGGGGACTAGCGGGTCCGATGAGCAGTTCTTC.

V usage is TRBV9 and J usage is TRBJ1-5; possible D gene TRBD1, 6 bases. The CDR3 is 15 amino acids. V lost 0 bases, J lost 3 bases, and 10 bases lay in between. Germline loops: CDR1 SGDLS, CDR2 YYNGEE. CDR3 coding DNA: TGTGCCAGCAGCGTAGACGGGGGGGCCAATCAGCCCCAGCATTTT. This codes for CASSVDGGANQPQHF.

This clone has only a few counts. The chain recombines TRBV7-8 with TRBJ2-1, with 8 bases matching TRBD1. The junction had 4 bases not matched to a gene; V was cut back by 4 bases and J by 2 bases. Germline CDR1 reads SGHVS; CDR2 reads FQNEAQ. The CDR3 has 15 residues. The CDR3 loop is CASSSWDRPYNEQFF. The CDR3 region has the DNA TGTGCCAGCAGCTCTTGGGACAGGCCCTACAATGAGCAGTTCTTC. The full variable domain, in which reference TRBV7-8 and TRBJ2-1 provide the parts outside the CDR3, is GAGVSQSPRYKVAKRGQDVALRCDPISGHVSLFWYQQALGQGPEFLTYFQNEAQLDKSGLPSDRFFAERPEGSVSTLKIQRTQQEDSAVYLCASSSWDRPYNEQFFGPGTRLTVL.

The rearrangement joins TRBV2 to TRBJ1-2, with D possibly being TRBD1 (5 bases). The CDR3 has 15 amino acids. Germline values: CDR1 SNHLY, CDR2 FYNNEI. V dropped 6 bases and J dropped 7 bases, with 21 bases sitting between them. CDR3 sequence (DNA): TGTGCCAGCAGCCAGTCGACGGGGGGAGGTAGTGGCTACACCTTC. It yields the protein CASSQSTGGGSGYTF.

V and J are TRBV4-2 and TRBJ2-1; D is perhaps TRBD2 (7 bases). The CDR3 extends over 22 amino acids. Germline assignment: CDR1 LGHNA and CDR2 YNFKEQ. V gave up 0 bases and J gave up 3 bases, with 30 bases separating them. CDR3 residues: CASSQDEGGAGQAVNFYNEQFF. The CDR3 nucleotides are TGTGCCAGCAGCCAAGATGAGGGGGGGGCAGGGCAAGCCGTGAATTTCTACAATGAGCAGTTCTTC.

CDR3 region: CSARVRGPAFF. CDR3 DNA: TGCAGTGCTAGAGTGAGAGGACCAGCTTTCTTT. J is TRBJ1-1 and V is TRBV20-1; D gene ambiguous. The CDR3 runs 11 residues. Germline V gene sequence: CDR1 DFQATT, CDR2 SNEGSKA (reference sequence). Trimming took 1 base from V and 10 from J, leaving 10 bases between them.

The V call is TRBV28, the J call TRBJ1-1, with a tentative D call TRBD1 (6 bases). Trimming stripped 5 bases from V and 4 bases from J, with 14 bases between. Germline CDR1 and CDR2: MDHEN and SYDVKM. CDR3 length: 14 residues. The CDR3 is CASSPTGLGTEAFF. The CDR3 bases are TGTGCCAGCAGTCCCACAGGGTTAGGCACTGAAGCTTTCTTT.

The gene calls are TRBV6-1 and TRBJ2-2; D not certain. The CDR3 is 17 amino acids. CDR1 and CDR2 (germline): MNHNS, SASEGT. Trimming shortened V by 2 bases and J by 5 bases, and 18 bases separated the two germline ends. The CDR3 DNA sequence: TGTGCCAGCAGTGAAAGGGATTGGGGTGGAGAAACCGGGGAGCTGTTTTTT. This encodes CASSERDWGGETGELFF.

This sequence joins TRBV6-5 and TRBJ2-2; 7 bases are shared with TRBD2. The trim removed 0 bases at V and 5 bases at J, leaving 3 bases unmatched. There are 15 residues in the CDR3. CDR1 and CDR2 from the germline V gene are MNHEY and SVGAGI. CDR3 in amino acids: CASSYSGGYTGELFF. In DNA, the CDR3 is TGTGCCAGCAGTTACTCGGGGGGGTATACCGGGGAGCTGTTTTTT.

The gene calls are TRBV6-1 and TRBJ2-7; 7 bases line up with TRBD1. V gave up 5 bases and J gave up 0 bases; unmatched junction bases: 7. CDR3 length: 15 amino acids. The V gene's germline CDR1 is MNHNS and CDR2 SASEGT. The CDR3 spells CASSWDRLFSYEQYF. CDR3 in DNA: TGTGCCAGCAGTTGGGACAGATTATTCTCCTACGAGCAGTACTTC.

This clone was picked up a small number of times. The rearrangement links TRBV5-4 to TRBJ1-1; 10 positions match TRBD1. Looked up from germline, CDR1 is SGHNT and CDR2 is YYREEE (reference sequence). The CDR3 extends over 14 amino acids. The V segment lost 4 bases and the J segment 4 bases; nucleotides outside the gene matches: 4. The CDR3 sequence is CASSPRTGGTEAFF. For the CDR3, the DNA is TGTGCCAGCAGCCCCCGGACAGGGGGCACTGAAGCTTTCTTT.

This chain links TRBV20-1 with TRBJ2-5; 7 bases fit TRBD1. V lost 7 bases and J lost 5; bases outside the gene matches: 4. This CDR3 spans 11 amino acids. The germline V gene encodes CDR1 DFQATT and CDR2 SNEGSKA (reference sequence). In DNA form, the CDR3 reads TGCAGTGTCAGGGGGTGGGAGACCCAGTACTTC. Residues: CSVRGWETQYF.

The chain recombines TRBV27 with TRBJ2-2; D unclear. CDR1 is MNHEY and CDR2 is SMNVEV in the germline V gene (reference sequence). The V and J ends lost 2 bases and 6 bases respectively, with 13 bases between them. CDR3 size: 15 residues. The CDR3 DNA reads TGTGCCAGCAGTTTAGGGGTTGCCCGGTCCGGGGAGCTGTTTTTT. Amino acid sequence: CASSLGVARSGELFF.

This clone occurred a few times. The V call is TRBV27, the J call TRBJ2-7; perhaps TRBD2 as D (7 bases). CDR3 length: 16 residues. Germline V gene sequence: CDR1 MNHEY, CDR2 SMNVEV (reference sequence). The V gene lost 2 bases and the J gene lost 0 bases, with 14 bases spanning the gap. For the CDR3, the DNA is TGTGCCAGCAGTTTAGTAGGGGGGGCTACCTCCTACGAGCAGTACTTC. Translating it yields CASSLVGGATSYEQYF.

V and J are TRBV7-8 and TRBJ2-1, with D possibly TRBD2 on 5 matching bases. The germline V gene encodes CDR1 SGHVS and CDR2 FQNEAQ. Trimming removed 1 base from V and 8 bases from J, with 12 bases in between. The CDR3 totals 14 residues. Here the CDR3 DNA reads TGTGCCAGCAGCTTAGAGACTTTCGGGGATGAGCAGTTCTTC. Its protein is CASSLETFGDEQFF.

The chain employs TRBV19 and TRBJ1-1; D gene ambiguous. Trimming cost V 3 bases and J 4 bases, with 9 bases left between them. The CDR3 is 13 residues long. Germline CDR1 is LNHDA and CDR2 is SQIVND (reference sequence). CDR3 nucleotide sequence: TGTGCCAGTAGTATTTGGGCATTCACTGAAGCTTTCTTT. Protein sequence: CASSIWAFTEAFF.